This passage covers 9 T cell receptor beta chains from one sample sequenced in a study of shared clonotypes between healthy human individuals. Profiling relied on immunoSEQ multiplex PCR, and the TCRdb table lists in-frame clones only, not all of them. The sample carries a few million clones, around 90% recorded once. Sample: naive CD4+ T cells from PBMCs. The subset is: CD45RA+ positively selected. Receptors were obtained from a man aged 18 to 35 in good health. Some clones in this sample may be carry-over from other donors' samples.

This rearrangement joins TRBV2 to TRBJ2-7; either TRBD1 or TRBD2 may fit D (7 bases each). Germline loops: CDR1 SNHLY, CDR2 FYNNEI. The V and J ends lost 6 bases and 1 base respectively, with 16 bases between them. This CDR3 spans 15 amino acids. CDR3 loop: CASRSGGAQSYEQYF. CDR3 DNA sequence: TGTGCCAGCAGATCAGGGGGGGCGCAGTCCTACGAGCAGTACTTC.

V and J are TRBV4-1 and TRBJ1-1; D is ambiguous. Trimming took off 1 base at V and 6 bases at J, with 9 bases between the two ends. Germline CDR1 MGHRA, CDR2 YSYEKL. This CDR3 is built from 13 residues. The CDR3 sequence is CASSQGRRAEAFF. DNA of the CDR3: TGCGCCAGCAGCCAAGGACGGCGGGCTGAAGCTTTCTTT.

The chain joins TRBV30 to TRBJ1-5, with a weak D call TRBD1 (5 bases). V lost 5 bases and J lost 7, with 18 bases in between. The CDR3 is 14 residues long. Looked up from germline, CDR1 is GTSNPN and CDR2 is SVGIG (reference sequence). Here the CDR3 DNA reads TGTGCCTGGGGGGACCCATACGGGGACCAGCCCCAGCATTTT. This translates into CAWGDPYGDQPQHF.

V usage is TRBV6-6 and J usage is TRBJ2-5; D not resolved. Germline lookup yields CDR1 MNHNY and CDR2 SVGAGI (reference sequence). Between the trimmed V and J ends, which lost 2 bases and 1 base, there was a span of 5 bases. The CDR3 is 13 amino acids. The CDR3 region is CASSYASQETQYF. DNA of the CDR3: TGTGCCAGCAGTTACGCCAGCCAAGAGACCCAGTACTTC.

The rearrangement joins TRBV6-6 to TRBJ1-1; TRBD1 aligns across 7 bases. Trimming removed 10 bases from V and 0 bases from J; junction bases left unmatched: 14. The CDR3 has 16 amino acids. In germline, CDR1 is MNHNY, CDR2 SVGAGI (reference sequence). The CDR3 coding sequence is TGTGCCACGCGACAGGGAGGCTCCGCTCTGAACACTGAAGCTTTCTTT. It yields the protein CATRQGGSALNTEAFF.

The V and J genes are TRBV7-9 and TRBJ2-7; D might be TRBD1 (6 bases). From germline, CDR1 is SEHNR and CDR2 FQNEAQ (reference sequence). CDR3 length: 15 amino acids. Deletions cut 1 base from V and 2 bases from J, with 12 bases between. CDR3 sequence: CASSLVGAPTYEQYF. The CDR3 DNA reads TGTGCCAGCAGCTTAGTGGGGGCACCCACCTACGAGCAGTACTTC.

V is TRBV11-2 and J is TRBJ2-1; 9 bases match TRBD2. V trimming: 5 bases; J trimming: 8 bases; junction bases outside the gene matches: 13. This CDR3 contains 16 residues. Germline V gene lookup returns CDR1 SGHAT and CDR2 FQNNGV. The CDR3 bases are TGTGCCAGCAGCCATCTTAGCGGGAGTGGGGCCCATGAGCAGTTCTTC. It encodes CASSHLSGSGAHEQFF.

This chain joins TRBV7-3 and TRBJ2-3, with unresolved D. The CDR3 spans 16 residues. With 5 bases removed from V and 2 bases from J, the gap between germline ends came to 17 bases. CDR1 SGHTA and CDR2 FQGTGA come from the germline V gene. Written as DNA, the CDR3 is TGTGCCAGCAGCGCGAATGGACCCCTATTCACAGATACGCAGTATTTT. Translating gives CASSANGPLFTDTQYF.

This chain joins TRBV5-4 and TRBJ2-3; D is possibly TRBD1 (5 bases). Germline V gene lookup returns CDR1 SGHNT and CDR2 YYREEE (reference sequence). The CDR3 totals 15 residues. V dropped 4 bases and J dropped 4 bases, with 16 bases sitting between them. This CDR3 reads CASSASKGHPDTQYF. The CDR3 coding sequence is TGTGCCAGCAGCGCCAGTAAAGGACACCCAGATACGCAGTATTTT.